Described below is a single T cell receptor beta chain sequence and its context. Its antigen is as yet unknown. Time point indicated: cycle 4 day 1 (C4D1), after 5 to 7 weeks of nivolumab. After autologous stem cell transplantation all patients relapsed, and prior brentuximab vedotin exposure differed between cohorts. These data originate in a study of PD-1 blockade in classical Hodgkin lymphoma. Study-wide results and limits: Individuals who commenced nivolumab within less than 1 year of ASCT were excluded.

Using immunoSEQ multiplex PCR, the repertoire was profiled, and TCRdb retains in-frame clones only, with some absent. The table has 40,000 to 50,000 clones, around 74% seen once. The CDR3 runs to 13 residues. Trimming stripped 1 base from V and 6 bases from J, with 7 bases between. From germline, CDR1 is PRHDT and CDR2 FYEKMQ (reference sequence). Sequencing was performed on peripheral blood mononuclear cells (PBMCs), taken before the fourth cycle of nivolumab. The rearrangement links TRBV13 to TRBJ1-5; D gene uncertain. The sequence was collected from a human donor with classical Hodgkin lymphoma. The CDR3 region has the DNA TGTGCCAGCAGCTTAGCCCAGACTCAGCCCCAGCATTTT. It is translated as CASSLAQTQPQHF. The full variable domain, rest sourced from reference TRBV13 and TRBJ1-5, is AAGVIQSPRHLIKEKRETATLKCYPIPRHDTVYWYQQGPGQDPQFLISFYEKMQSDKGSIPDRFSAQQFSDYHSELNMSSLELGDSALYFCASSLAQTQPQHFGDGTRLSIL.